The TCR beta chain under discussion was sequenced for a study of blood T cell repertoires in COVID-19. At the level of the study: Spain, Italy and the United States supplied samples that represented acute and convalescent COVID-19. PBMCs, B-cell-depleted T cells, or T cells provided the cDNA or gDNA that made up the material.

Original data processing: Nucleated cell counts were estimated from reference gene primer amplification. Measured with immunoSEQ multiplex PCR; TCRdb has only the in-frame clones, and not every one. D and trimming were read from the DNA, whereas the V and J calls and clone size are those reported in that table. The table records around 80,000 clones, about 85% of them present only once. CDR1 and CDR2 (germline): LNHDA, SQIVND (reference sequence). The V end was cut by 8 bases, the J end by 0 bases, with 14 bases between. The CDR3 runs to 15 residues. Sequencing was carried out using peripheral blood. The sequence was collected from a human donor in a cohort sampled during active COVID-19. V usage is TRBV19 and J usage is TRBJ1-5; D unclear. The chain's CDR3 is CASCTYSNSNQPQHF. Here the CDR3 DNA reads TGTGCCAGTTGTACCTATTCTAATAGCAATCAGCCCCAGCATTTT.